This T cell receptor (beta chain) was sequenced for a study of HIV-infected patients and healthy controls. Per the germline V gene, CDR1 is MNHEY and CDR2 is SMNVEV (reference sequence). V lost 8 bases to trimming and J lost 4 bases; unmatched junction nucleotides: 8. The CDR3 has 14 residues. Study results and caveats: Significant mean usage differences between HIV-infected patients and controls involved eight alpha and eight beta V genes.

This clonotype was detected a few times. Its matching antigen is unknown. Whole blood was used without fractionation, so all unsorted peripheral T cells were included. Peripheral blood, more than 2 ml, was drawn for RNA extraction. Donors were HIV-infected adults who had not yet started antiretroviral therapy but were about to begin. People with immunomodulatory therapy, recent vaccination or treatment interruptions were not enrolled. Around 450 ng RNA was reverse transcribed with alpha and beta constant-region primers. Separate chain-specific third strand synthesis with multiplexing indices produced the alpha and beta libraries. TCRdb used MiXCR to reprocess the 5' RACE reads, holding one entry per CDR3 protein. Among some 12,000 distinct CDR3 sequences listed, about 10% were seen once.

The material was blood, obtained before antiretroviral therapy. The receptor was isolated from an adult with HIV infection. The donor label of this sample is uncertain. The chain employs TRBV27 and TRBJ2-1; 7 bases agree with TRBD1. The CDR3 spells CASHRQGSYNEQFF. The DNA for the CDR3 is TGTGCCAGCCACAGACAGGGATCATACAATGAGCAGTTCTTC.